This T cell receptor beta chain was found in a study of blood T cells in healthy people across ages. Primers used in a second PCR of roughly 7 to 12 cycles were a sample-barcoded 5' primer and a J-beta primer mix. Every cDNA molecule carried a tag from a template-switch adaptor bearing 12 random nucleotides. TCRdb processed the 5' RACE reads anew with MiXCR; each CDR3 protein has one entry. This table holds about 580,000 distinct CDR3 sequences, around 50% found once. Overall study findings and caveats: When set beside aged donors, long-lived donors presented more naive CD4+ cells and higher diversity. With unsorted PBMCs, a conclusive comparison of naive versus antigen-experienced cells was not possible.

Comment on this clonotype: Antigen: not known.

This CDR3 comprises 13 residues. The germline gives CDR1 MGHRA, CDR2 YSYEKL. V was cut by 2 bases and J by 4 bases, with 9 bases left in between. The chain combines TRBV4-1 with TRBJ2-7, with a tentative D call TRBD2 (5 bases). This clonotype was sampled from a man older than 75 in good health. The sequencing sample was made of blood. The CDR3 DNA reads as TGCGCCAGCAGCCAAACGACGGGGTACGAGCAGTACTTC. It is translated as CASSQTTGYEQYF.